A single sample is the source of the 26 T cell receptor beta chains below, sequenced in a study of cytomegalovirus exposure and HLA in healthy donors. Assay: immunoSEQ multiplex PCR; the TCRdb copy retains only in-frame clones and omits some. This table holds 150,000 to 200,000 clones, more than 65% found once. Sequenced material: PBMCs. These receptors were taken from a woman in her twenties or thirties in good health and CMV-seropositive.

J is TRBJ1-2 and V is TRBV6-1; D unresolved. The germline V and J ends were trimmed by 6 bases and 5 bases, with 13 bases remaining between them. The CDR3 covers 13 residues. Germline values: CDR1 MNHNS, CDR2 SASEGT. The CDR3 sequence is CASRRRADYGYTF. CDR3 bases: TGTGCCAGCAGACGGCGGGCGGATTATGGCTACACCTTC.

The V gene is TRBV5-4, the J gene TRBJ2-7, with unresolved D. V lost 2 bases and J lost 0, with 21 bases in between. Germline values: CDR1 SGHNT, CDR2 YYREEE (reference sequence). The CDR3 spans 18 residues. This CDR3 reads CASSFGPDGSAISYEQYF. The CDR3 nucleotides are TGTGCCAGCAGCTTTGGCCCGGATGGATCAGCGATCTCCTACGAGCAGTACTTC.

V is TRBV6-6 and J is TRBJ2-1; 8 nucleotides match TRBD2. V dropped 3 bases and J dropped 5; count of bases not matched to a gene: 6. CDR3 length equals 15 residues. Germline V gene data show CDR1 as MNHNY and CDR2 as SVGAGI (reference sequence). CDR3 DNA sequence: TGTGCCAGCAGTTATAAGCGGGAGAGGAACAATGAGCAGTTCTTC. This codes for CASSYKRERNNEQFF.

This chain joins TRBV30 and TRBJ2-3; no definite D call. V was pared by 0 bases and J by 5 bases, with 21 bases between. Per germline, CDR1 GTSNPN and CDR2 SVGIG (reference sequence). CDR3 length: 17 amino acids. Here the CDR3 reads CAWSVLETTALGDTQYF. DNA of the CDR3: TGTGCCTGGAGTGTACTTGAGACAACTGCCCTGGGAGATACGCAGTATTTT.

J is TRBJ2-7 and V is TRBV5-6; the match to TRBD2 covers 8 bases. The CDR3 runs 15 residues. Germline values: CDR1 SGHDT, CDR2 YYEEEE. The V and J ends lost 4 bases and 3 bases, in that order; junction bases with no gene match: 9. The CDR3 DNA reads TGTGCCAGCAGCCGGGGGGGAGCGGGTGGCTACGAGCAGTACTTC. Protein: CASSRGGAGGYEQYF.

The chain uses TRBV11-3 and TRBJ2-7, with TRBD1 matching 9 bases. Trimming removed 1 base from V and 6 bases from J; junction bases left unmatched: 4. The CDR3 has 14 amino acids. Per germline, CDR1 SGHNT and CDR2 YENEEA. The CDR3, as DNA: TGTGCCAGCAGCTTAGGACAGGGGGGAGGCGAGCAGTACTTC. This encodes CASSLGQGGGEQYF.

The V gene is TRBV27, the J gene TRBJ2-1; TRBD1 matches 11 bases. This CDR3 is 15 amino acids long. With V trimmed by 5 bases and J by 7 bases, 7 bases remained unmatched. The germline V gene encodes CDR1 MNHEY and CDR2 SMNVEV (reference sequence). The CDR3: CASSPLDRGRNEQFF. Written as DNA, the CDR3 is TGTGCCAGCAGTCCCCTGGACAGGGGGCGAAATGAGCAGTTCTTC.

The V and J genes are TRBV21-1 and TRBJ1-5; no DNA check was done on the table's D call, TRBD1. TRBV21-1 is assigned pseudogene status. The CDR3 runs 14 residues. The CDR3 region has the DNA TGTGCCAGTTATGGGACAGTTAGCAATCAGCCCCAGCATTTT. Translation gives CASYGTVSNQPQHF.

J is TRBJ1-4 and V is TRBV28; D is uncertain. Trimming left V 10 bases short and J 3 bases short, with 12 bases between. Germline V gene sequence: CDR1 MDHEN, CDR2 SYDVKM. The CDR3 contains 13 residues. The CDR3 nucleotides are TGTGCCACCGCGGAACCTCCTAATGAAAAACTGTTTTTT. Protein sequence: CATAEPPNEKLFF.

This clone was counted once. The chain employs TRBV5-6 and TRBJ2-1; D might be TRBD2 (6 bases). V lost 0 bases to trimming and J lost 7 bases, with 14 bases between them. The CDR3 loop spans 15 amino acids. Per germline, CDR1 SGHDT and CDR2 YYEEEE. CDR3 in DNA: TGTGCCAGCAGCTTGGACCTAGCGCTGGGGAATGAGCAGTTCTTC. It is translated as CASSLDLALGNEQFF.

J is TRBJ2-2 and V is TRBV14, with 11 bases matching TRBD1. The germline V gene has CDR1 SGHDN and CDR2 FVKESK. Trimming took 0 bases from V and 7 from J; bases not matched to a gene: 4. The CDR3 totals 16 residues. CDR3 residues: CASSQEDRGLIGELFF. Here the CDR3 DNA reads TGTGCCAGCAGCCAAGAGGACAGGGGGCTTATCGGGGAGCTGTTTTTT.

This chain's CDR3 is CASSLTGPGDEQFF. The CDR3 coding sequence is TGTGCCAGCAGTCTCACGGGCCCGGGGGATGAGCAGTTCTTC. The chain recombines TRBV6-5 with TRBJ2-1; D is perhaps TRBD2 (6 bases). Germline V gives CDR1 MNHEY, CDR2 SVGAGI. There are 14 residues in the CDR3. V was cut by 5 bases and J by 8 bases, with 16 bases left in between.

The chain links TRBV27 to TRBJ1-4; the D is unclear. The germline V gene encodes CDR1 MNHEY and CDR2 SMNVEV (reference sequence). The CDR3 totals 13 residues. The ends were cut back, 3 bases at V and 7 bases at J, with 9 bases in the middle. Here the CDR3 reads CASSFLSGEKLFF. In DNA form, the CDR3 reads TGTGCCAGCAGTTTCTTGTCCGGTGAAAAACTGTTTTTT.

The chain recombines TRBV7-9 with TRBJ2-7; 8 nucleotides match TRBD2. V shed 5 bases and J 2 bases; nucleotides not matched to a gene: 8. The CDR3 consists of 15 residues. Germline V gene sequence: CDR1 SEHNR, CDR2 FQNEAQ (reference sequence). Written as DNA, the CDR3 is TGTGCCAGCAGCCGCTCGCTTAGCGGGACCTACGAGCAGTACTTC. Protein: CASSRSLSGTYEQYF.

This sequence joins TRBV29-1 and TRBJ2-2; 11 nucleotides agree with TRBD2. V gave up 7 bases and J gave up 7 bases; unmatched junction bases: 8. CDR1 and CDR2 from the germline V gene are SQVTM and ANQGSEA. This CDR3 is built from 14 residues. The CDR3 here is CSATLAGVIGELFF. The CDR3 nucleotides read TGCAGCGCTACACTAGCGGGAGTCATCGGGGAGCTGTTTTTT.

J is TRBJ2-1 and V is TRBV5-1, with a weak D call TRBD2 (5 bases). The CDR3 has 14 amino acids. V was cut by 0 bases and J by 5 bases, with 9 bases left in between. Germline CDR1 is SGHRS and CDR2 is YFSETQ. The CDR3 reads CASSLERTHNEQFF. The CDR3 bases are TGCGCCAGCAGCTTGGAGCGGACCCACAATGAGCAGTTCTTC.

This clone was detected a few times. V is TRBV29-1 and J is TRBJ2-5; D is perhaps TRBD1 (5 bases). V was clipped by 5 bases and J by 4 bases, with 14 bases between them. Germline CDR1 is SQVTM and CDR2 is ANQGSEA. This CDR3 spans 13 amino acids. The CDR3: CSVLTGHGETQYF. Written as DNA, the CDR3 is TGCAGCGTTCTGACCGGACACGGAGAGACCCAGTACTTC.

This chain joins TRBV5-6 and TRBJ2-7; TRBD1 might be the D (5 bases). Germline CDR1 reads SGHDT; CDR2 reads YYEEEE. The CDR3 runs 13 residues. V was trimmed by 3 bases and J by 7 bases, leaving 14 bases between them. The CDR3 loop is CASSSDPQGEQYF. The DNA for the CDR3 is TGTGCCAGCAGCTCCGACCCCCAGGGAGAGCAGTACTTC.

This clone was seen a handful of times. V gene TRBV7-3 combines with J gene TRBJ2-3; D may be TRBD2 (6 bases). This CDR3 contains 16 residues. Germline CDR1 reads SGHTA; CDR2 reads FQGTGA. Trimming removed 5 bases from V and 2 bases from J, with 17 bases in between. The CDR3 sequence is CASSMGLSPATDTQYF. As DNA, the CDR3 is TGTGCCAGCAGCATGGGACTTAGCCCCGCCACAGATACGCAGTATTTT.

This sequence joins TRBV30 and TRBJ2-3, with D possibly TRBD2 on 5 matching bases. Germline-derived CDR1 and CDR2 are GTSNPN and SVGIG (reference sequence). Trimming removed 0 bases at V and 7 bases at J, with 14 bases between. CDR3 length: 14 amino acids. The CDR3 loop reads CAWSVETKRYTQYF. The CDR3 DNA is TGTGCCTGGAGTGTCGAGACTAAGAGGTATACGCAGTATTTT.

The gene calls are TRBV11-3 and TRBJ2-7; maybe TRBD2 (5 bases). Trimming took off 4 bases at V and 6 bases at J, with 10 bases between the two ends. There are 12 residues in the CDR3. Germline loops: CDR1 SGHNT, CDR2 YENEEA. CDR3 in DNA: TGTGCCAGCAGCTCAGGACGGGGCGAGCAGTACTTC. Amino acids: CASSSGRGEQYF.

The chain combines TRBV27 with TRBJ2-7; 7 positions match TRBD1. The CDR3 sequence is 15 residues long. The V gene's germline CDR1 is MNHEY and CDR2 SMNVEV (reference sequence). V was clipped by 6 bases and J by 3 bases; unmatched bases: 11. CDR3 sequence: CASRQNRQGFYEQYF. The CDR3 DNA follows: TGTGCCAGCAGACAAAATAGACAGGGCTTCTACGAGCAGTACTTC.

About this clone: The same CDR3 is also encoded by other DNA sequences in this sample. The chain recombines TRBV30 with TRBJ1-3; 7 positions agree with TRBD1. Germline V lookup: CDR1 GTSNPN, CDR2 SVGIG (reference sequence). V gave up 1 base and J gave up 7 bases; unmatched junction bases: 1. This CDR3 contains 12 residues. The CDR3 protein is CAWSGQGNTIYF. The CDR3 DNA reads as TGTGCCTGGAGTGGACAGGGCAACACCATATATTTT.

This CDR3 reads CAWSVVGGEQFF. The CDR3 DNA reads as TGTGCCTGGAGTGTAGTAGGGGGCGAGCAGTTCTTC. The V and J genes are TRBV30 and TRBJ2-1, with 7 nucleotides matching TRBD1. The CDR3 sequence is 12 residues long. Germline assignment: CDR1 GTSNPN and CDR2 SVGIG (reference sequence). V dropped 0 bases and J dropped 10; count of bases not matched to a gene: 3.

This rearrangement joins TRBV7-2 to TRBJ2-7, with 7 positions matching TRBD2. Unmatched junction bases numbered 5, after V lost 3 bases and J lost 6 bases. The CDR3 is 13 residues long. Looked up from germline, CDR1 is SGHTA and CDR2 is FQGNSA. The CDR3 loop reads CASSFLAAGEQYF. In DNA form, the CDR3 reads TGTGCCAGCAGCTTTCTAGCGGCGGGCGAGCAGTACTTC.

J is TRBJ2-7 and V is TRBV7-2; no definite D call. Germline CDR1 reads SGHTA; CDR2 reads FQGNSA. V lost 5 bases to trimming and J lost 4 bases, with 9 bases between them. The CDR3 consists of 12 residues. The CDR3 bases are TGTGCCAGCAGCGCGAACGGTTACGAGCAGTACTTC. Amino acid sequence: CASSANGYEQYF.